This section outlines one T cell receptor beta chain sequence together with its context. There are 17 residues in the CDR3. The V gene's germline CDR1 is LNHDA and CDR2 SQIVND (reference sequence). V lost 5 bases and J lost 5; bases outside the gene matches: 7. During active infection, Seattle patients enrolled and were then monitored through disease. The sample originates from a study of blood T cell repertoires in COVID-19. The overall study: Collection of acute and convalescent COVID-19 samples took place in the United States, Italy and Spain. Nucleic acid was either cDNA or gDNA, and it came from T cells, B-cell-depleted T cells, or PBMCs.

Authors' processing steps: Reference gene primer amplification gave estimated nucleated cell counts. The assay was immunoSEQ multiplex PCR, and TCRdb's table has in-frame clones only and misses some. The V and J calls and the clone size are those of that table, but D and trimming were determined from the DNA. The sample includes about 26,000 clones, roughly 85% seen only once; the top ten take around 30%. The TCR comes from a woman older than 75 with COVID-19, enrolled during active disease. The sample consisted of peripheral blood. The rearrangement links TRBV19 to TRBJ2-2; 14 positions agree with TRBD2. CDR3 residues: CASSAGLAGARTGELFF. CDR3 DNA: TGTGCCAGTAGTGCGGGACTAGCGGGGGCCAGGACCGGGGAGCTGTTTTTT.